In its sample, the clone carrying this T cell receptor beta chain was seen a few times. Its target is not known. The data stem from a study of blood T cells in healthy people across ages. Study-wide results and caveats: A roughly linear fall in TCR beta diversity per million T cells was seen with increasing age.

Isolated per sample were at least 7 million PBMCs. It was with a sample-barcoded 5' primer and a J-beta primer mix that a second PCR of roughly 6 to 11 cycles was run. Each TCR beta cDNA got a 12-nucleotide random molecular identifier. Researchers report that each sample yielded at least 3 million CDR3-containing paired-end reads. TCRdb ran MiXCR on the 5' RACE reads and lists one entry per CDR3 protein. The table lists more than 800,000 distinct CDR3 sequences, more than 25% of them singletons, with 15% to 20% in the top ten. Trimming pared 3 bases from V and 13 bases from J, leaving 17 bases between. From germline, CDR1 is MNHNS and CDR2 SASEGT. The CDR3 is 13 amino acids.

V and J are TRBV6-1 and TRBJ2-3; D assignment may be TRBD1 or TRBD2 (5 bases each). The specimen was blood. The TCR was taken from a woman of 80 years or more in good health. As DNA, the CDR3 is TGTGCCAGCAGTGAGGGTGGGAGACAGCAGAAGTATTTT. Protein sequence: CASSEGGRQQKYF.